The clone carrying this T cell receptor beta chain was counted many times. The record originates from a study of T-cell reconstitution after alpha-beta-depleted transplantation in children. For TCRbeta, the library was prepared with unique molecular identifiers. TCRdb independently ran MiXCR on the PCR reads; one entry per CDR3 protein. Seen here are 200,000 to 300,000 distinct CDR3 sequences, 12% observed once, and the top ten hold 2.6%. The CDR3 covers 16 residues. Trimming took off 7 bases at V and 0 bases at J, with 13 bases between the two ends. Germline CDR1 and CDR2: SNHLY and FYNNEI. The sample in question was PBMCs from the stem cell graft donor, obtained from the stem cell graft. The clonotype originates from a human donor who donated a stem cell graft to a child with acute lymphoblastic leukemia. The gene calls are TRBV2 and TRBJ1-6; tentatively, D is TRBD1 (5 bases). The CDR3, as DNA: TGTGCCAGCACCGAGGGCAGGGCCTCCTATAATTCACCCCTCCACTTT. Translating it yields CASTEGRASYNSPLHF.